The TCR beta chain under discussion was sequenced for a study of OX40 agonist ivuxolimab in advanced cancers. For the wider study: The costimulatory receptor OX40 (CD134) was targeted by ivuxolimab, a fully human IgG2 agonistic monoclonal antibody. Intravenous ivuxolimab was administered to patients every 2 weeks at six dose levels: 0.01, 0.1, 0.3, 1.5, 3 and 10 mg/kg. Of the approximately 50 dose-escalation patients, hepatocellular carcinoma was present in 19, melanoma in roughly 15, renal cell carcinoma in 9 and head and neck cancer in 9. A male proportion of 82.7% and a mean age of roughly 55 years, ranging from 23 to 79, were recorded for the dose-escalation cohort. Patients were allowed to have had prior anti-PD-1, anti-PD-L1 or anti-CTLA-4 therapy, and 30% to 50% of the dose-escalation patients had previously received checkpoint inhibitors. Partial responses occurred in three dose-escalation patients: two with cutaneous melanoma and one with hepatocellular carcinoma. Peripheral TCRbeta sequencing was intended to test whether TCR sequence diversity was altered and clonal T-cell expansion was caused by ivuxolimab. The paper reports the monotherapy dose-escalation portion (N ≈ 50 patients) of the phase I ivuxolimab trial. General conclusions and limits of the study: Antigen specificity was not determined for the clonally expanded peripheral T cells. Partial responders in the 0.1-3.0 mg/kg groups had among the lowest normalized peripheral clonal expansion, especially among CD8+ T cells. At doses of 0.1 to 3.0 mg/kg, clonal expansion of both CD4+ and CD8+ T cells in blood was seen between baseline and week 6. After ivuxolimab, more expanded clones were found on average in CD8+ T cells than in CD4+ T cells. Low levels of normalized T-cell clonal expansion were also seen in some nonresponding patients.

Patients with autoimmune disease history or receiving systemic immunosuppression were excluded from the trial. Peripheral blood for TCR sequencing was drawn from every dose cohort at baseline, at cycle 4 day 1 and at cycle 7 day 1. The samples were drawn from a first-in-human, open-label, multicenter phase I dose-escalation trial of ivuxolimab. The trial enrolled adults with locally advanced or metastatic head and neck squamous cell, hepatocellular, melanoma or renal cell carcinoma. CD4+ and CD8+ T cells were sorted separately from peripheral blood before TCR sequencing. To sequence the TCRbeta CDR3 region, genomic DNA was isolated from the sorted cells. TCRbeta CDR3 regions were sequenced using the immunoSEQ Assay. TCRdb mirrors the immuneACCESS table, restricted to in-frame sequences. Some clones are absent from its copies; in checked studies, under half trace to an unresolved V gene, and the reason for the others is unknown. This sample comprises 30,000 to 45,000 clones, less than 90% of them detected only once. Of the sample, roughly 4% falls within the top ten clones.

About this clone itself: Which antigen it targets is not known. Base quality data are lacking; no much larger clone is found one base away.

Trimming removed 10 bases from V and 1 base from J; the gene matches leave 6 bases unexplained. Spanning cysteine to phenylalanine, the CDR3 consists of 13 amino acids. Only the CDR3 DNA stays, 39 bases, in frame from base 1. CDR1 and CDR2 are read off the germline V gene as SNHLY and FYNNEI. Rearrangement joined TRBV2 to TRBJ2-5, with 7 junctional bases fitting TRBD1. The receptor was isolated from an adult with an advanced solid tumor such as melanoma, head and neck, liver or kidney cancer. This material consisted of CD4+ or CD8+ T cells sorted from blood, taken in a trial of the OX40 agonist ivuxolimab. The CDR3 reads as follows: CATRQGAQETQYF. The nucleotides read TGTGCCACTCGACAGGGAGCCCAAGAGACCCAGTACTTC.